Listed below are T cell receptor beta chains from one sample, sequenced in a study of identical twins. TCRdb re-analysed the 5' RACE reads in MiXCR, keeping a single row per CDR3 protein. In the table there are more than 400,000 distinct CDR3 sequences, nearly 15% of which are singletons. These sequences were also reported in another study, on yellow fever vaccine responses in identical twins.

Sequencing was performed on CD4+ T cells sorted from blood. These receptors all come from a woman younger than 30 in good health. CDR3s leave out the opening cysteine and the closing phenylalanine or tryptophan.

TRBJ2-2	TRBV20-1	SARTEGRGRKTGGELF
TRBJ2-1	TRBV12-3/TRBV12-4	ASSFRRGGGPEQF
TRBJ2-4	TRBV3-1	ASSLSSLKRAKNIQY
TRBJ2-1	TRBV20-1	SAPKGRGEAMGQF
TRBJ1-3	TRBV7-2	ASSLSQGSGNTIY
TRBJ2-4	TRBV5-1	ASSSDSTKNIQY
TRBJ2-4	TRBV24-1	ATQAAGGKNIQY
TRBJ2-7	TRBV18	ASSPGQGIEQY
TRBJ2-1	TRBV3-1	ASSSSANNEQF
TRBJ2-2	TRBV15	ATSRLQGTGELF
TRBJ2-1	TRBV29-1	SVTPRLAGYNEQF
TRBJ2-7	TRBV29-1	SVSGLAAYEQY
TRBJ2-2	TRBV7-2	ASSFDRGRGGGELF
TRBJ1-4	TRBV28	ASSLPGGNEKLF
TRBJ2-5	TRBV20-1	SARYGRDQETQY
TRBJ1-3	TRBV12-3/TRBV12-4	ASTVKASGNTIY
TRBJ2-7	TRBV27	ASSFAREFTYEQY
TRBJ2-1	TRBV7-6	ASSPDGPHNEQF
TRBJ1-1	TRBV3-1	ASSYTGGTEAF
TRBJ2-7	TRBV20-1	SAKQGLGEQY
TRBJ2-1	TRBV2	ASSVGLAGDIKQF
TRBJ2-5	TRBV28	ATHVVGTQY
TRBJ1-2	TRBV11-2	ASSIDRGLGYT
TRBJ2-3	TRBV10-3	AISELAGGYTDTQY
TRBJ2-7	TRBV7-2	ASSFEWTYEQY
TRBJ2-7	TRBV12-3/TRBV12-4	ASRPGTGQFGEQY
TRBJ2-5	TRBV5-1	ASSFMLQETQY
TRBJ1-5	TRBV6-1	ASRPGTGGSQPQH
TRBJ1-5	TRBV6-2/TRBV6-3	ASRRVEVQPQH
TRBJ2-1	TRBV18	ASSPPSSNEQF
TRBJ2-2	TRBV20-1	SANDDTNTGELF
TRBJ2-2	TRBV20-1	CARAPQRLDTGELF
TRBJ2-3	TRBV24-1	ATSDSYKGNTDTQY
TRBJ2-7	TRBV6-5	ASSSLSTGPLYEQY
TRBJ2-4	TRBV4-1	ASSQDWGQGASKNIQY
TRBJ1-4	TRBV7-6	ASSLQWGDNEKLF
TRBJ2-7	TRBV5-1	ASSVRGSYEQY
TRBJ1-2	TRBV6-5	ASSYSRSPGLYGYT
TRBJ2-3	TRBV3-1	ASSQGEPDTQY
TRBJ1-2	TRBV10-3	AIDKGGGYT
TRBJ2-2	TRBV20-1	SARASGRGGTGELF
TRBJ2-7	TRBV14	ASSQVDRTYEQY
TRBJ2-2	TRBV7-9	ASSITATGELF
TRBJ2-7	TRBV7-9	ASSAGQGPTYEQY
TRBJ2-7	TRBV20-1	SARDSDRGLYEQY
TRBJ2-2	TRBV12-3/TRBV12-4	ASSFLPNTGELF